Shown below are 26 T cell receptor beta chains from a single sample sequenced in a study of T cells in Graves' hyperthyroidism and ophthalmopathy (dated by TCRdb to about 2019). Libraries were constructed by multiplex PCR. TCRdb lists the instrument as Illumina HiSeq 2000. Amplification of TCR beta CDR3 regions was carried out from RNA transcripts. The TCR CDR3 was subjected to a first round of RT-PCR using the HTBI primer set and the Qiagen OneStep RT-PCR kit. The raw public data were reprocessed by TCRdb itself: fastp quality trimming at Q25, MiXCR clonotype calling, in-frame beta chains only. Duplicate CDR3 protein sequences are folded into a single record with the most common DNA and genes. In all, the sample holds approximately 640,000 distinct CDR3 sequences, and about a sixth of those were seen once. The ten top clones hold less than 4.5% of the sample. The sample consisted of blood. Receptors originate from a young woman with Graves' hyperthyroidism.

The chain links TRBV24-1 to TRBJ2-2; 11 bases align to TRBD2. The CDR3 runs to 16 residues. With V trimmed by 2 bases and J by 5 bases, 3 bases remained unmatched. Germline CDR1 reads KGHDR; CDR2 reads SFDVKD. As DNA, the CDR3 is TGTGCCACCAGTGATTCACTAGCGGGAGAAACCGGGGAGCTGTTTTTT. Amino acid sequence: CATSDSLAGETGELFF.

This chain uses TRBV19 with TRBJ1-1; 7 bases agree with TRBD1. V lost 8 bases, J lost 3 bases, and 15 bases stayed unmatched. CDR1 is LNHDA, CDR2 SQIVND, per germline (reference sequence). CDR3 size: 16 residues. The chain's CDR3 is CASRTRQGDMDTEAFF. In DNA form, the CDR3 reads TGTGCCAGTCGTACTCGGCAGGGGGATATGGACACTGAAGCTTTCTTT.

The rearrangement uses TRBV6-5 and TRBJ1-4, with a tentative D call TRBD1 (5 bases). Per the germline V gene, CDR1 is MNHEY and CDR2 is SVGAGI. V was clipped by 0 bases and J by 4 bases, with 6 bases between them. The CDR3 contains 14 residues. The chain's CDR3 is CASSYSGGNEKLFF. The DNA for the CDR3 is TGTGCCAGCAGTTACTCTGGGGGTAATGAAAAACTGTTTTTT.

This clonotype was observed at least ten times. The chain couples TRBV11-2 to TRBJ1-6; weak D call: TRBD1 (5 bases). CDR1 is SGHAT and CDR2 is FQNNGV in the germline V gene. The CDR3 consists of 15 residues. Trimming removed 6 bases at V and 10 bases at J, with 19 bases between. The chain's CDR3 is CASSLSWGPESPLHF. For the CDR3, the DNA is TGTGCCAGCAGTTTATCCTGGGGACCGGAGTCACCCCTCCACTTT.

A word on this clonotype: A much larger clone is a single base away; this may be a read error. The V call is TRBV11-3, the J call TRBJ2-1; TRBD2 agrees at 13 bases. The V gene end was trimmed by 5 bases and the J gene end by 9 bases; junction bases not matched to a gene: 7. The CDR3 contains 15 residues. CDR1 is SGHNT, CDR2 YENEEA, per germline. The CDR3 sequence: CASSLRTSGRAEQFF. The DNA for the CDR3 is TGTGCCAGCAGCCTACGGACTAGCGGGAGAGCTGAGCAGTTCTTC. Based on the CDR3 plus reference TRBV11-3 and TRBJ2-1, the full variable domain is EAGVVQSPRYKIIEKKQPVAFWCNPISGHNTLYWYLQNLGQGPELLIRYENEEAVDDSQLPKDRFSAERLKGVDSTLKIQPAELGDSAVYLCASSLRTSGRAEQFFGPGTRLTVL.

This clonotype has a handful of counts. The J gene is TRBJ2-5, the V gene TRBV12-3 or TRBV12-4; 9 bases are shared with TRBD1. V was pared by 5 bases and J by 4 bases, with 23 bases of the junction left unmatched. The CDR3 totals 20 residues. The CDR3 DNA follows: TGTGCCAGCAGTACGGGACAGGGAGCCCTAGGAAGAACGACACGAGAGACCCAGTACTTC. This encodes CASSTGQGALGRTTRETQYF.

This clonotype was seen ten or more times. CDR3 region: CASIGQTYEQYF. DNA for the CDR3: TGTGCCAGCATTGGACAGACCTACGAGCAGTACTTC. This sequence joins TRBV6-1 and TRBJ2-7; maybe TRBD1 (6 bases). The CDR3 spans 12 residues. V shed 7 bases and J shed 2 bases, with 9 bases lying between them. The V gene's germline CDR1 is MNHNS and CDR2 SASEGT.

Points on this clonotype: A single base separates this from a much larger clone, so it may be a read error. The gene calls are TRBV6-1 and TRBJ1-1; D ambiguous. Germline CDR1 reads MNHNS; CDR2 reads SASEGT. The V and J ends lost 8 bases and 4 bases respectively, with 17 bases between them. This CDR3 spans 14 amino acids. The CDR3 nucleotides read TGTGCCAGCGGTAAAACTGGGGTGGGCACTGAAGCTTTCTTT. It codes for CASGKTGVGTEAFF.

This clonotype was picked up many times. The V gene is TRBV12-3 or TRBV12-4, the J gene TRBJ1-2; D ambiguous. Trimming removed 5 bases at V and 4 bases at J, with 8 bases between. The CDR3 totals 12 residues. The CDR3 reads CASSMSAYGYTF. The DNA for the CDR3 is TGTGCCAGCAGTATGTCGGCCTATGGCTACACCTTC.

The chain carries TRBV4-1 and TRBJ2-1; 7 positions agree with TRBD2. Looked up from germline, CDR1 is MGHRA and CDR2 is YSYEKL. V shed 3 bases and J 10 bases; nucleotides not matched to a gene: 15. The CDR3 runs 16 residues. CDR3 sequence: CASSHLLGEGPREQFF. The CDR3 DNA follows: TGCGCCAGCAGCCACCTCCTAGGGGAGGGTCCGCGGGAGCAGTTCTTC.

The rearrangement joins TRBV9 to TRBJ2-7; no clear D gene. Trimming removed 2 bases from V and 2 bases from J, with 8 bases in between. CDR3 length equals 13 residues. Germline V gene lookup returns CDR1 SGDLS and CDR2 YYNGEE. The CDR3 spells CASSVNPAYEQYF. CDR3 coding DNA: TGTGCCAGCAGCGTCAACCCCGCCTACGAGCAGTACTTC.

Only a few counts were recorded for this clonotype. The CDR3 coding sequence is TGTGCCACCAGCAGAGTGGGGTTGGGATCCACCAGGGGTGTCTACGAGCAGTACTTC. Protein product: CATSRVGLGSTRGVYEQYF. The chain uses TRBV15 and TRBJ2-7, with D tentatively TRBD1 (6 bases). Trimming pared 1 base from V and 3 bases from J, leaving 25 bases between. CDR1 and CDR2 from the germline V gene are LNHNV and YYDKDF (reference sequence). There are 19 residues in the CDR3.

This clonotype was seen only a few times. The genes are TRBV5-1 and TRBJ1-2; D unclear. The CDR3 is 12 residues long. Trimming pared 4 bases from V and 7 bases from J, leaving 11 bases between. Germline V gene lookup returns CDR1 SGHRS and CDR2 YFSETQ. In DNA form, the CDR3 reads TGCGCCAGCAGCCCAACTTCAGGTGGCTACACCTTC. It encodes CASSPTSGGYTF.

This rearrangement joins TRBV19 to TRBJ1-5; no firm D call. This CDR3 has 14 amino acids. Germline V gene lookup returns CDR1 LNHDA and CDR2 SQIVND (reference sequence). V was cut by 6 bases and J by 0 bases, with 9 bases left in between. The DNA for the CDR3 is TGTGCCAGTAGGGGATACCCTAGCAATCAGCCCCAGCATTTT. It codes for CASRGYPSNQPQHF. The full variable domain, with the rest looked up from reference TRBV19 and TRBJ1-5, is DGGITQSPKYLFRKEGQNVTLSCEQNLNHDAMYWYRQDPGQGLRLIYYSQIVNDFQKGDIAEGYSVSREKKESFPLTVTSAQKNPTAFYLCASRGYPSNQPQHFGDGTRLSIL.

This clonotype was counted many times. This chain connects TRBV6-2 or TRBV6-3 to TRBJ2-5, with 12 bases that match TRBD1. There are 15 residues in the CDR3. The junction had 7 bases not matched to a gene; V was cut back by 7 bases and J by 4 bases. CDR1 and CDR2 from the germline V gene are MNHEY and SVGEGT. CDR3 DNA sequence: TGTGCCAGCACCCCGCAGGGACAGGGGGCAGAGACCCAGTACTTC. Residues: CASTPQGQGAETQYF.

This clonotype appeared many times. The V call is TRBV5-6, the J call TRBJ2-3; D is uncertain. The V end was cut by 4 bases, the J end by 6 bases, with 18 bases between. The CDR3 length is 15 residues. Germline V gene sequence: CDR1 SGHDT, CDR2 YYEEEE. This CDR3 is CASSPGPIQWDTQYF. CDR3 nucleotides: TGTGCCAGCAGCCCCGGACCGATCCAATGGGATACGCAGTATTTT.

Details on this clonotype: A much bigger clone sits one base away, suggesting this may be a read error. The CDR3 sequence is CASSLASAGGTTATQYF. CDR3 nucleotides: TGCGCCAGCAGCTTGGCCAGCGCGGGAGGGACCACAGCTACGCAGTATTTT. V and J are TRBV5-1 and TRBJ2-3; 9 bases map to TRBD2. Germline V gene sequence: CDR1 SGHRS, CDR2 YFSETQ. The CDR3 covers 17 residues.

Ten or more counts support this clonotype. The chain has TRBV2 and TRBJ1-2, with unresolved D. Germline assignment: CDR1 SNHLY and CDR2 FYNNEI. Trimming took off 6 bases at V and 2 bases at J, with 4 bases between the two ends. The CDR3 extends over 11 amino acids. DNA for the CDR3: TGTGCCAGCAGAGACAACTATGGCTACACCTTC. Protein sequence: CASRDNYGYTF.

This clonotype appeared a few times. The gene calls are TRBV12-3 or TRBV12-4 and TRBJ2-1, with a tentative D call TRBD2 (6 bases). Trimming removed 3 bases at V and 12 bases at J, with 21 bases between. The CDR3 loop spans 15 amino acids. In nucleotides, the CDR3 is TGTGCCAGCAGTTTTTCAGAGGACTATAATGAGGGGCAGTTCTTC. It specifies CASSFSEDYNEGQFF.

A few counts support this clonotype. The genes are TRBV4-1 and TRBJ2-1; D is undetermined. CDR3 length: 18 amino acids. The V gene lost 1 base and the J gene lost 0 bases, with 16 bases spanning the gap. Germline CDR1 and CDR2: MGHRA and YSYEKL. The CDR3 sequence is CASSQGLVGVSSYNEQFF. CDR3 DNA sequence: TGCGCCAGCAGCCAAGGTCTCGTTGGGGTAAGCTCCTACAATGAGCAGTTCTTC.

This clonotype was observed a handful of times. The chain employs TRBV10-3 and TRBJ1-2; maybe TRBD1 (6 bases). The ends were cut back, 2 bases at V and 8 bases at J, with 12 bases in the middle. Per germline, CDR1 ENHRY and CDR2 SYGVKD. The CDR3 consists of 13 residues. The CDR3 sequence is CAISERPGEGYTF. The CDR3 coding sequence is TGTGCCATCAGTGAGCGACCAGGGGAAGGCTACACCTTC.

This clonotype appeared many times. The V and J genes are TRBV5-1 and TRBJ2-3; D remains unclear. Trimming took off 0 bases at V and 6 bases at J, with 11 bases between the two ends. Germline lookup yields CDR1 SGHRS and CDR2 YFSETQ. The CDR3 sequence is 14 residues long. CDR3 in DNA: TGCGCCAGCAGCTTGGCTAGAGCCGACGATACGCAGTATTTT. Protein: CASSLARADDTQYF.

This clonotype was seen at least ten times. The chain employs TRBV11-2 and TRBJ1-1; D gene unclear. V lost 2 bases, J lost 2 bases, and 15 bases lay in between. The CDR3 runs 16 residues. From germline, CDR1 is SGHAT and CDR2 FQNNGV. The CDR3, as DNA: TGTGCCAGCAGCTTATTAAGGTCAGGTGCTAACACTGAAGCTTTCTTT. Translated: CASSLLRSGANTEAFF. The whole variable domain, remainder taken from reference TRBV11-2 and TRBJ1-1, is EAGVAQSPRYKIIEKRQSVAFWCNPISGHATLYWYQQILGQGPKLLIQFQNNGVVDDSQLPKDRFSAERLKGVDSTLKIQPAKLEDSAVYLCASSLLRSGANTEAFFGQGTRLTVV.

CDR3: CASSHPGRTDYGYTF. As DNA, the CDR3 is TGCGCCAGCAGCCATCCGGGACGGACCGATTATGGCTACACCTTC. The chain combines TRBV4-1 with TRBJ1-2; the D gene is possibly TRBD1 (5 bases). The CDR3 totals 15 residues. The V and J ends lost 3 bases and 5 bases respectively, with 16 bases between them. Looked up from germline, CDR1 is MGHRA and CDR2 is YSYEKL.

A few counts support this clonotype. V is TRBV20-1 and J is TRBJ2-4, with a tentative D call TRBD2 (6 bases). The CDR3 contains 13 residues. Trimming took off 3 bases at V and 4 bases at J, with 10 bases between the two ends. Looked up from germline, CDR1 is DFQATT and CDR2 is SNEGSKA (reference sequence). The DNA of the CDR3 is TGCAGTGCTAGGGCGACTAGTAAAAACATTCAGTACTTC. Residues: CSARATSKNIQYF.

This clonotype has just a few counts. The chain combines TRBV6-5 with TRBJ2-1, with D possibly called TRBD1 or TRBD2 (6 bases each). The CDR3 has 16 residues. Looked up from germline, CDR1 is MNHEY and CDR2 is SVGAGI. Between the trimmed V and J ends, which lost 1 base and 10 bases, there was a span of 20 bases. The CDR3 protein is CASSYLRRETGREQFF. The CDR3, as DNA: TGTGCCAGCAGTTACTTACGACGTGAAACAGGGAGGGAGCAGTTCTTC.